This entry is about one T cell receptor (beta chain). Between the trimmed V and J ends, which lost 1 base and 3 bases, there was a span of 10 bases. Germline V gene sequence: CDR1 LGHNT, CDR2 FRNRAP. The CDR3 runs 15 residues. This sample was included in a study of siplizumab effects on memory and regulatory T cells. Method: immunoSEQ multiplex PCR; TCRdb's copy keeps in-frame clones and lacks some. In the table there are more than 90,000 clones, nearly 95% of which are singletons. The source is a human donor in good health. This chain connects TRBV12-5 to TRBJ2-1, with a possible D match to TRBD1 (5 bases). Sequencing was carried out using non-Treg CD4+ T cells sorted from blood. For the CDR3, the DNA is TGTGCTAGTGGTTTGGAAGGGGTGATCTACAATGAGCAGTTCTTC. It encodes CASGLEGVIYNEQFF.